The source of this T cell receptor (beta chain) is a study of identical twins. Study results and limitations: There was more out-of-frame TCR alpha sharing in monozygotic twins than models estimated.

From the 5' RACE reads, TCRdb called clonotypes with MiXCR, one entry per CDR3 protein. The table lists a few hundred thousand distinct CDR3 sequences, 13% to 15% of them singletons. The CDR3 has 14 amino acids. Worth noting for this clonotype: Its cognate antigen is unknown.

This same sample was also part of a study on yellow fever vaccine responses in identical twins.

The chain employs TRBV21-1 and TRBJ1-5. TRBV21-1 is a listed pseudogene. Sequenced input: CD4+ T cells sorted from blood. The receptor was derived from a woman under 30 in good health. Here the CDR3 DNA reads TGTGCCAGGTCGAAGGCGGGGGGATATCAGCCCCAGCATTTT. Translation gives CARSKAGGYQPQHF.